These 32 T cell receptor beta chains were sequenced from one sample in a study of blood T cell repertoires in COVID-19. The assay was immunoSEQ multiplex PCR, and TCRdb's table has in-frame clones only and misses some. The repertoire consists of tens of thousands of clones, with roughly 86% occurring once and the leading ten covering around 5.3%. The sequenced material came from peripheral blood. These receptor sequences come from a man aged 50 to 60 with active or convalescent COVID-19.

The chain carries TRBV4-1 and TRBJ1-2; D not certain. This CDR3 contains 13 residues. Trimming removed 0 bases from V and 7 bases from J, with 9 bases in between. Germline V gene data show CDR1 as MGHRA and CDR2 as YSYEKL. The CDR3 spells CASSQEVASGYTF. CDR3 DNA: TGCGCCAGCAGCCAAGAGGTGGCCTCTGGCTACACCTTC.

This clone came up once. V is TRBV6-5 and J is TRBJ1-5; tentative D call: TRBD1 (6 bases). Germline values: CDR1 MNHEY, CDR2 SVGAGI. Deletions cut 6 bases from V and 3 bases from J, with 12 bases between. The CDR3 length is 14 residues. This chain's CDR3 is CASRPQGSNQPQHF. The DNA for the CDR3 is TGTGCCAGCAGGCCACAGGGATCCAATCAGCCCCAGCATTTT.

The V gene is TRBV3-1 (or the pseudogene TRBV3-2), the J gene TRBJ1-1; D gene uncertain. The V end lost 4 bases, the J end lost 0 bases, and 3 bases lay between the germline ends. The CDR3 has 12 residues. Germline V gene sequence: CDR1 LGHDT, CDR2 YNNKEL (reference sequence). CDR3 DNA: TGTGCCAGCAGCCTAATGAACACTGAAGCTTTCTTT. Protein sequence: CASSLMNTEAFF.

The chain combines TRBV28 with TRBJ1-5, with 10 bases identical to TRBD1. Germline V lookup: CDR1 MDHEN, CDR2 SYDVKM. The CDR3 is made up of 18 amino acids. Losses at the gene ends were 4 bases for V and 0 bases for J; bases not matched to a gene: 9. CDR3 residues: CASSYGTGTGDSNQPQHF. CDR3 in DNA: TGTGCCAGCAGTTATGGAACCGGGACAGGGGATAGCAATCAGCCCCAGCATTTT.

The chain couples TRBV7-2 to TRBJ1-4, with D maybe TRBD1 (5 bases). The CDR3 is 12 residues long. Germline V gene sequence: CDR1 SGHTA, CDR2 FQGNSA. V was shortened by 5 bases and J by 8 bases, with 9 bases between the two germline ends. The CDR3 region is CASSLYREKLFF. The CDR3, as DNA: TGTGCCAGCAGCCTATACAGGGAAAAACTGTTTTTT.

This rearrangement joins TRBV21-1 to TRBJ2-5; TRBD1, as called in the table, went unchecked against the DNA. TRBV21-1 is classified as a pseudogene. The CDR3 extends over 14 amino acids. The CDR3 DNA reads as TGTGCCAGCAAAGGGCAGGGATGCAGGGAGACCCAGTACTTC. This codes for CASKGQGCRETQYF.

V and J are TRBV7-8 and TRBJ2-5, with a possible D match to TRBD2 (5 bases). Trimming cost V 5 bases and J 5 bases, with 15 bases left between them. Germline CDR1 is SGHVS and CDR2 is FQNEAQ. The CDR3 consists of 14 residues. The CDR3 coding sequence is TGTGCCAGCAGCCAATATGATCGCGGGGAGACCCAGTACTTC. Its protein product is CASSQYDRGETQYF.

This chain's CDR3 is CASSLVFRQGDQPQHF. As DNA, the CDR3 is TGTGCCAGCAGCTTAGTTTTTCGGCAGGGGGATCAGCCCCAGCATTTT. The chain is built from TRBV7-2 and TRBJ1-5, with TRBD1 matching 7 bases. V shed 1 base, J shed 5 bases, and the junction held 8 bases outside the gene matches. CDR3 length: 16 amino acids. The germline V gene encodes CDR1 SGHTA and CDR2 FQGNSA.

The J gene is TRBJ2-1, the V gene TRBV12-3 or TRBV12-4; D is unclear. Trimming took off 3 bases at V and 9 bases at J, with 9 bases between the two ends. This CDR3 comprises 12 residues. CDR3 loop: CASSFTNGEQFF. In DNA, the CDR3 is TGTGCCAGCAGTTTCACGAACGGTGAGCAGTTCTTC.

V and J are TRBV4-3 and TRBJ1-2; D is uncertain. V dropped 0 bases and J dropped 4 bases, with 9 bases sitting between them. The CDR3 has 14 amino acids. Germline V gene data show CDR1 as LGHNA and CDR2 as YSLEER. The CDR3: CASSQDNSRYGYTF. Written as DNA, the CDR3 is TGCGCCAGCAGCCAAGACAACAGCCGCTATGGCTACACCTTC.

This sequence joins TRBV3-1 (or the pseudogene TRBV3-2) and TRBJ2-4; no definite D call. Trimming removed 3 bases from V and 8 bases from J, with 8 bases in between. The germline CDR1 and CDR2 sequences are LGHDT and YNNKEL (reference sequence). The CDR3 extends over 12 amino acids. CDR3 sequence: CASSQIEYIQYF. CDR3 bases: TGTGCCAGCAGCCAGATAGAGTACATTCAGTACTTC.

J is TRBJ2-3 and V is TRBV12-3 or TRBV12-4, with a tentative D call TRBD1 (5 bases). Trimming pared 5 bases from V and 4 bases from J, leaving 10 bases between. This CDR3 region has 13 residues. The CDR3: CASSPRVSDTQYF. CDR3 DNA: TGTGCCAGCAGTCCCAGGGTTTCAGATACGCAGTATTTT.

The CDR3 spells CASRRTAGTGLANYGYTF. DNA for the CDR3: TGTGCCAGCAGGCGGACCGCCGGGACAGGCCTAGCTAACTATGGCTACACCTTC. The chain recombines TRBV2 with TRBJ1-2, with TRBD1 identical over 8 bases. The CDR3 has 18 residues. V trimming: 6 bases; J trimming: 0 bases; junction bases outside the gene matches: 15. The germline V gene encodes CDR1 SNHLY and CDR2 FYNNEI.

The chain combines TRBV6-1 with TRBJ2-5; D might be TRBD1 (6 bases). The CDR3 loop spans 15 amino acids. V was trimmed by 2 bases and J by 5 bases, leaving 15 bases between them. Germline values: CDR1 MNHNS, CDR2 SASEGT. DNA for the CDR3: TGTGCCAGCAGTGAAACACCGGGACAAGGGGAGACCCAGTACTTC. Translated, it gives CASSETPGQGETQYF.

The V call is TRBV4-2, the J call TRBJ2-1, with D possibly matching TRBD2 (5 bases). V shed 0 bases and J shed 5 bases, with 23 bases lying between them. CDR1 is LGHNA, CDR2 YNFKEQ, per germline. There are 19 residues in the CDR3. CDR3 loop: CASSQDPFRGLAANNEQFF. The DNA for the CDR3 is TGTGCCAGCAGCCAAGATCCCTTCCGGGGATTAGCAGCAAACAATGAGCAGTTCTTC.

To note about this clone: The sample holds other DNA sequences that translate to the same CDR3. This chain uses TRBV7-9 with TRBJ2-3; 10 positions agree with TRBD2. Unmatched junction bases numbered 4, after V lost 1 base and J lost 3 bases. CDR3 size: 16 residues. Germline V gives CDR1 SEHNR, CDR2 FQNEAQ (reference sequence). The CDR3 is CASSLGASGGTDTQYF. CDR3 nucleotide sequence: TGTGCCAGCAGCTTAGGGGCTAGCGGGGGAACAGATACGCAGTATTTT.

The chain is built from TRBV5-4 and TRBJ2-5, with 7 bases that match TRBD1. CDR1 is SGHNT, CDR2 YYREEE, per germline (reference sequence). V lost 4 bases to trimming and J lost 3 bases; unmatched junction nucleotides: 6. The length of the CDR3 is 14 residues. The CDR3 protein is CASSPRQGEETQYF. CDR3 DNA sequence: TGTGCCAGCAGCCCCAGACAGGGAGAAGAGACCCAGTACTTC.

The rearrangement joins TRBV5-1 to TRBJ2-1; D perhaps matches TRBD1 (5 bases). Germline values: CDR1 SGHRS, CDR2 YFSETQ. Between the trimmed V and J ends, which lost 4 bases and 5 bases, there was a span of 10 bases. This CDR3 contains 13 residues. CDR3 bases: TGCGCCAGCAGCGTTGACAGCGACAATGAGCAGTTCTTC. It specifies CASSVDSDNEQFF.

The chain is built from TRBV28 and TRBJ2-1, with a weak D call TRBD2 (7 bases). CDR1 MDHEN and CDR2 SYDVKM come from the germline V gene. The CDR3 runs to 11 residues. The ends were cut back, 10 bases at V and 10 bases at J, with 14 bases in the middle. The CDR3 DNA reads as TGTGCCATCTCGGGGGGCCGGGAGCAGTTCTTC. Translated, it gives CAISGGREQFF. Using reference TRBV28 and TRBJ2-1 for the parts outside the CDR3, the full variable domain is DVKVTQSSRYLVKRTGEKVFLECVQDMDHENMFWYRQDPGLGLRLIYFSYDVKMKEKGDIPEGYSVSREKKERFSLILESASTNQTSMYLCAISGGREQFFGPGTRLTVL.

The chain is built from TRBV18 and TRBJ2-7, with 7 bases fitting TRBD1. This CDR3 region has 13 residues. Trimming removed 3 bases from V and 4 bases from J; junction bases left unmatched: 3. Germline lookup yields CDR1 KGHSH and CDR2 LQKENI. The CDR3, as DNA: TGTGCCAGCTCACCGACAGGGAATTACGAGCAGTACTTC. Encoded protein: CASSPTGNYEQYF.

This chain links TRBV5-1 with TRBJ2-5, with TRBD2 matching over 9 bases. The V gene's germline CDR1 is SGHRS and CDR2 YFSETQ. V lost 1 base to trimming and J lost 2 bases; unmatched junction nucleotides: 3. This CDR3 is 15 amino acids long. CDR3 in amino acids: CASSLTSGLQETQYF. DNA of the CDR3: TGCGCCAGCAGCTTGACTAGCGGGCTACAAGAGACCCAGTACTTC.

The chain has TRBV5-1 and TRBJ2-5; TRBD1 might be the D (5 bases). V was shortened by 0 bases and J by 4 bases, with 22 bases between the two germline ends. Germline loops: CDR1 SGHRS, CDR2 YFSETQ. The CDR3 has 18 residues. The chain's CDR3 is CASSLDGAGSLKGETQYF. In nucleotides, the CDR3 is TGCGCCAGCAGCTTGGATGGTGCAGGGTCTCTCAAGGGAGAGACCCAGTACTTC.

The rearrangement joins TRBV28 to TRBJ2-1; 8 positions match TRBD1. The CDR3 totals 15 residues. J gave up 5 bases and V 5 bases, and 8 bases lay outside the gene matches. The germline V gene encodes CDR1 MDHEN and CDR2 SYDVKM. CDR3 coding DNA: TGTGCCAGCAGTACCGGGACAGGATTTAACAATGAGCAGTTCTTC. As protein: CASSTGTGFNNEQFF.

This rearrangement joins TRBV15 to TRBJ1-5; 8 bases match TRBD1. CDR1 is LNHNV and CDR2 is YYDKDF in the germline V gene (reference sequence). The CDR3 contains 15 residues. The junction had 0 bases not matched to a gene; V was cut back by 1 base and J by 1 base. CDR3 in amino acids: CATSRGQGSNQPQHF. The DNA of the CDR3 is TGTGCCACCAGCAGAGGACAGGGGAGCAATCAGCCCCAGCATTTT.

This clone was seen more than once but under ten times. V is TRBV12-3 or TRBV12-4 and J is TRBJ2-5; 7 positions match TRBD1. V was clipped by 8 bases and J by 0 bases; unmatched bases: 3. The CDR3 length is 13 residues. The chain's CDR3 is CASGTENQETQYF. The DNA for the CDR3 is TGTGCCAGCGGGACAGAAAACCAAGAGACCCAGTACTTC.

The chain carries TRBV19 and TRBJ1-6, with 10 bases aligning to TRBD1. The germline V gene encodes CDR1 LNHDA and CDR2 SQIVND (reference sequence). The CDR3 runs to 15 residues. Losses at the gene ends were 3 bases for V and 5 bases for J; bases not matched to a gene: 1. CDR3 DNA: TGTGCCAGTAGTATGGGGACAGGGGATAATTCACCCCTCCACTTT. Its translation: CASSMGTGDNSPLHF.

The genes are TRBV5-1 and TRBJ2-7; 7 bases line up with TRBD1. CDR1 and CDR2 from the germline V gene are SGHRS and YFSETQ. J was trimmed by 1 base and V by 4 bases; bases with no gene match: 14. The CDR3 loop spans 17 amino acids. CDR3 region: CASSEDRRLRRSYEQYV. In DNA form, the CDR3 reads TGCGCCAGCAGCGAGGACAGGAGGCTCAGGAGGTCCTACGAGCAGTACGTC.

The chain couples TRBV5-5 to TRBJ1-2; the match to TRBD1 covers 7 bases. V lost 5 bases to trimming and J lost 0 bases; unmatched junction nucleotides: 7. The CDR3 runs to 15 residues. CDR1 and CDR2 from the germline V gene are SGHKS and YYEKEE (reference sequence). CDR3 sequence: CASRHWDRTNYGYTF. As DNA, the CDR3 is TGTGCCAGCAGACATTGGGACAGAACTAACTATGGCTACACCTTC.

V and J are TRBV3-1 (or the pseudogene TRBV3-2) and TRBJ1-1, with a weak D call TRBD1 (5 bases). With 6 bases removed from V and 6 bases from J, the gap between germline ends came to 14 bases. The CDR3 is 13 residues long. CDR1 is LGHDT, CDR2 YNNKEL, per germline (reference sequence). CDR3 sequence: CASRYQGSAEAFF. The CDR3 region has the DNA TGTGCCAGCAGATATCAGGGTTCCGCTGAAGCTTTCTTT.

The J gene is TRBJ2-7, the V gene TRBV6-5, with D possibly TRBD1 on 5 matching bases. Germline-derived CDR1 and CDR2 are MNHEY and SVGAGI. Between the trimmed V and J ends, which lost 6 bases and 2 bases, there was a span of 8 bases. The CDR3 consists of 12 residues. In DNA, the CDR3 is TGTGCCAGCAGCACAGGAACCTACGAGCAGTACTTC. It is translated as CASSTGTYEQYF.

The rearrangement joins TRBV5-8 to TRBJ1-2; 7 bases align to TRBD1. Unmatched junction bases numbered 3, after V lost 2 bases and J lost 2 bases. The length of the CDR3 is 14 residues. Germline V gives CDR1 SGHTS, CDR2 YDEGEE. CDR3 nucleotide sequence: TGTGCCAGCAGCTTTTCGGACAGGAACTATGGCTACACCTTC. The encoded protein is CASSFSDRNYGYTF. The whole variable domain, filled in from reference TRBV5-8 and TRBJ1-2, reads EAGVTQSPTHLIKTRGQQATLRCSPISGHTSVYWYQQALGLGLQFLLWYDEGEERNRGNFPPRFSGRQFPNYSSELNVNALELEDSALYLCASSFSDRNYGYTFGSGTRLTVV.

This clone was seen only once. The rearrangement uses TRBV5-1 and TRBJ2-1; TRBD2 aligns across 12 bases. The V gene's germline CDR1 is SGHRS and CDR2 YFSETQ. V was clipped by 5 bases and J by 9 bases; unmatched bases: 9. This CDR3 region has 15 residues. In nucleotides, the CDR3 is TGCGCCAGCAGAGGCTCTAGCGGGGGGGCGAGTGAGCAGTTCTTC. Amino acids: CASRGSSGGASEQFF.